Shown below are 10 T cell receptor beta chains from a single sample sequenced in a study of blood T cells in healthy people across ages (dated by TCRdb to the mid-2010s). Libraries came from 5' RACE. Sequencing relied on an Illumina HiSeq 2500. A second PCR of about 6 to 12 cycles was run with a J-beta primer mix and a sample-barcoded 5' primer. TCRdb ran its own pipeline on the public reads, namely fastp trimming at Q25 and MiXCR clone calling, and kept in-frame beta chains. Rows with one shared CDR3 protein collapse into an entry with the most common genes and DNA. The sample yields under 950,000 distinct CDR3 sequences; about 20% were counted once. The ten largest clonotypes hold around a fifth of the sample. Sequenced: blood. The receptors derive from a man between 70 and 80 years old in good health.

The J gene is TRBJ1-2, the V gene TRBV29-1; D gene ambiguous. From germline, CDR1 is SQVTM and CDR2 ANQGSEA. V lost 2 bases, J lost 6 bases, and 13 bases lay in between. CDR3 length equals 13 residues. The CDR3 loop reads CSVERGGLDGYTF. The CDR3 bases are TGCAGCGTTGAACGCGGTGGTTTGGATGGCTACACCTTC.

This rearrangement joins TRBV20-1 to TRBJ2-1; 8 nucleotides match TRBD2. This CDR3 comprises 14 residues. With 6 bases clipped from V and 4 bases from J, the junction kept 8 bases outside the gene matches. CDR1 and CDR2 from the germline V gene are DFQATT and SNEGSKA (reference sequence). The CDR3 loop reads CSAPTSGDYNEQFF. The CDR3 coding sequence is TGCAGTGCCCCCACTAGCGGAGATTACAATGAGCAGTTCTTC.

The chain recombines TRBV5-1 with TRBJ1-2, with TRBD1 identical over 10 bases. From germline, CDR1 is SGHRS and CDR2 YFSETQ. The V gene end was trimmed by 4 bases and the J gene end by 5 bases; junction bases not matched to a gene: 8. CDR3 length equals 15 residues. The CDR3 loop is CASSPGQGVIYGYTF. The CDR3 DNA is TGCGCCAGCAGCCCCGGACAGGGGGTAATTTATGGCTACACCTTC.

The chain links TRBV9 to TRBJ1-4, with a tentative D call TRBD1 (5 bases). Germline V gives CDR1 SGDLS, CDR2 YYNGEE. CDR3 length equals 14 residues. With 3 bases removed from V and 8 bases from J, the gap between germline ends came to 14 bases. CDR3 DNA: TGTGCCAGCAGCGGGGGGGTCCAGCCCGAAAAACTGTTTTTT. Residues: CASSGGVQPEKLFF. Drawing the rest from reference TRBV9 and TRBJ1-4, the complete variable domain is DSGVTQTPKHLITATGQRVTLRCSPRSGDLSVYWYQQSLDQGLQFLIQYYNGEERAKGNILERFSAQQFPDLHSELNLSSLELGDSALYFCASSGGVQPEKLFFGSGTQLSVL.

The chain links TRBV14 to TRBJ1-3; D is unclear. The CDR3 is 13 amino acids. The germline CDR1 and CDR2 sequences are SGHDN and FVKESK. The V and J ends lost 4 bases and 2 bases respectively, with 6 bases between them. The CDR3 here is CASSPWTGNTIYF. CDR3 nucleotides: TGTGCCAGCAGCCCGTGGACTGGAAACACCATATATTTT. The full variable domain, in which reference TRBV14 and TRBJ1-3 provide the parts outside the CDR3, is EAGVTQFPSHSVIEKGQTVTLRCDPISGHDNLYWYRRVMGKEIKFLLHFVKESKQDESGMPNNRFLAERTGGTYSTLKVQPAELEDSGVYFCASSPWTGNTIYFGEGSWLTVV.

This clonotype was detected a few times. The chain links TRBV6-2 or TRBV6-3 to TRBJ2-2; tentatively, D is TRBD2 (6 bases). CDR1 and CDR2 (germline): MNHEY, SVGEGT. V was pared by 5 bases and J by 7 bases, with 17 bases between. This CDR3 comprises 15 residues. The DNA of the CDR3 is TGTGCCAGCAGTCCCCCGTCGGGGGATGTCGGGGAGCTGTTTTTT. Amino acids: CASSPPSGDVGELFF.

The V gene is TRBV29-1, the J gene TRBJ2-3, with D perhaps matching TRBD2 (6 bases). Germline values: CDR1 SQVTM, CDR2 ANQGSEA. The CDR3 loop spans 13 amino acids. Trimming removed 7 bases at V and 0 bases at J, with 11 bases between. The CDR3 DNA reads TGCAGCGCGTTGGACTATAGCACAGATACGCAGTATTTT. It encodes CSALDYSTDTQYF.

This clonotype was seen more than once but under ten times. V usage is TRBV11-3 and J usage is TRBJ1-2; unclear D gene. The germline gives CDR1 SGHNT, CDR2 YENEEA. This CDR3 is built from 15 residues. Trimming took off 0 bases at V and 6 bases at J, with 14 bases between the two ends. CDR3 in amino acids: CASSLEFGMLDGYTF. The CDR3 nucleotides read TGTGCCAGCAGCTTAGAGTTCGGCATGCTCGATGGCTACACCTTC. Combining the CDR3 with reference TRBV11-3 and TRBJ1-2 gives the whole variable domain EAGVVQSPRYKIIEKKQPVAFWCNPISGHNTLYWYLQNLGQGPELLIRYENEEAVDDSQLPKDRFSAERLKGVDSTLKIQPAELGDSAVYLCASSLEFGMLDGYTFGSGTRLTVV.

The chain couples TRBV3-1 to TRBJ2-6; D remains unclear. Germline V gene lookup returns CDR1 LGHDT and CDR2 YNNKEL (reference sequence). There are 17 residues in the CDR3. Trimming removed 0 bases at V and 0 bases at J, with 9 bases between. CDR3 sequence: CASSQDWSSSGANVLTF. The DNA for the CDR3 is TGTGCCAGCAGCCAAGACTGGAGTTCCTCTGGGGCCAACGTCCTGACTTTC.

J is TRBJ1-1 and V is TRBV19; no clear D gene. Germline V gives CDR1 LNHDA, CDR2 SQIVND (reference sequence). Trimming stripped 4 bases from V and 7 bases from J, with 10 bases between. This CDR3 contains 12 residues. The CDR3, as DNA: TGTGCCAGTAGTACCGGATGGGGTGAAGCTTTCTTT. It specifies CASSTGWGEAFF.